This is a list of T cell receptor beta chains from one sample in a study of T cells in Graves' hyperthyroidism and ophthalmopathy. Via MiXCR, TCRdb re-called the multiplex PCR reads, giving one row per CDR3 protein. The table lists about 500,000 distinct CDR3 sequences, approximately 15% of them singletons. Sequenced: blood. The receptors stem from a woman under 30 with Graves' hyperthyroidism. CDR3s leave out the opening cysteine and the closing phenylalanine or tryptophan. The order of the fields is V gene, J gene, CDR3 protein.

V: TRBV19; J: TRBJ2-5; CDR3: ASSIEGLAGGWETQY
V: TRBV19; J: TRBJ2-5; CDR3: ASSPPRSPETQY
V: TRBV5-4; J: TRBJ2-3; CDR3: AYNGGLTDTQY
V: TRBV13; J: TRBJ2-3; CDR3: ASVDYSPSTDTQY
V: TRBV4-1; J: TRBJ2-7; CDR3: ASSQSQGLSSYEQY
V: TRBV6-1; J: TRBJ2-2; CDR3: ASMGVGSGELF
V: TRBV12-3/TRBV12-4; J: TRBJ1-1; CDR3: AGALGPNTEAF
V: TRBV20-1; J: TRBJ2-3; CDR3: SARGGTASTDTQY
V: TRBV27; J: TRBJ2-7; CDR3: ASSFSVSYEQY
V: TRBV7-2; J: TRBJ2-1; CDR3: ASSFRGGANEQF
V: TRBV24-1; J: TRBJ2-6; CDR3: ATSDNSFSGANVLT
V: TRBV6-5; J: TRBJ2-1; CDR3: ASSYSEREVDEQF
V: TRBV10-3; J: TRBJ2-5; CDR3: AISEALGRETQY
V: TRBV6-1; J: TRBJ1-5; CDR3: ASNRPRGTGGDGNQPQH
V: TRBV30; J: TRBJ1-1; CDR3: AWSVKVTGQFEAF
V: TRBV20-1; J: TRBJ2-2; CDR3: SAPNRATNTGELF
V: TRBV10-3; J: TRBJ1-3; CDR3: AILNSGNTIY
V: TRBV11-2; J: TRBJ1-3; CDR3: ASSPPPGQGPGNTIY
V: TRBV10-3; J: TRBJ2-3; CDR3: AISEPAQETDTQY
V: TRBV9; J: TRBJ1-1; CDR3: ASSARQGVNTEAF
V: TRBV29-1; J: TRBJ2-5; CDR3: SSHGTGTSVFQSQETQY
V: TRBV24-1; J: TRBJ2-1; CDR3: ATSDQRRPYNEQF
V: TRBV7-9; J: TRBJ1-2; CDR3: ASSGTGGFGYT
V: TRBV29-1; J: TRBJ1-1; CDR3: TKQGHNTEAF
V: TRBV12-3/TRBV12-4; J: TRBJ1-2; CDR3: ASSLGTCCSGVYGYT
V: TRBV19; J: TRBJ2-3; CDR3: ASSPGAGVPDTQY
V: TRBV6-1; J: TRBJ1-5; CDR3: ASPSDYGSNQPQH
V: TRBV7-7; J: TRBJ2-2; CDR3: ANARIGGELF
V: TRBV29-1; J: TRBJ2-2; CDR3: SVMRGGTTGELF
V: TRBV20-1; J: TRBJ2-3; CDR3: SVHRGPDTQY
V: TRBV9; J: TRBJ1-1; CDR3: ASSVGGQRKHEAF
V: TRBV7-8; J: TRBJ2-5; CDR3: ASSLSGVVETQY
V: TRBV14; J: TRBJ2-5; CDR3: ASSQFQGTQETQY
V: TRBV9; J: TRBJ2-2; CDR3: ASSVDGWNTGELF
V: TRBV6-4; J: TRBJ2-5; CDR3: ASRSGTGAQETQY
V: TRBV15; J: TRBJ2-7; CDR3: ATSSRRAYEQY
V: TRBV12-3/TRBV12-4; J: TRBJ1-3; CDR3: ASSFLRVSSGNTIY
V: TRBV7-3; J: TRBJ1-2; CDR3: ASSLTALGEAGGNGYT
V: TRBV19; J: TRBJ1-5; CDR3: ASSIQGQGGNQPQH
V: TRBV5-1; J: TRBJ1-2; CDR3: ASSLPDETNYGYT
V: TRBV12-3/TRBV12-4; J: TRBJ2-4; CDR3: ASSFNPTGKGLAKNIQY
V: TRBV30; J: TRBJ1-1; CDR3: AWSLGQGKKTEAF
V: TRBV11-2; J: TRBJ2-7; CDR3: ASSLALTGLGAGEQY
V: TRBV12-3/TRBV12-4; J: TRBJ2-1; CDR3: ASSYTLGGTYNEQF
V: TRBV11-2; J: TRBJ2-7; CDR3: ASSLETSGRAEQY
V: TRBV20-1; J: TRBJ2-7; CDR3: SARDLGPTVAYEQY
V: TRBV4-2; J: TRBJ2-1; CDR3: ASSQDYVGGSEQF
V: TRBV19; J: TRBJ1-1; CDR3: ASTLGQGRMNTEAF
V: TRBV3-1; J: TRBJ1-6; CDR3: ASSQDPVTTVSPLH
V: TRBV2; J: TRBJ2-1; CDR3: ASGAGRLGNEQF
V: TRBV11-3; J: TRBJ1-4; CDR3: ASSSTGLGEKLF
V: TRBV7-9; J: TRBJ2-5; CDR3: ASSLTGTNQETQY
V: TRBV24-1; J: TRBJ2-1; CDR3: ATSDRQGRDEQF
V: TRBV12-3/TRBV12-4; J: TRBJ2-1; CDR3: ASSLDRGHQF
V: TRBV28; J: TRBJ1-2; CDR3: ASSSGRRDGYT
V: TRBV7-9; J: TRBJ1-6; CDR3: ASSLGVAGRNSPLH
V: TRBV5-1; J: TRBJ1-1; CDR3: ASNEMTGLGTEAF
V: TRBV5-1; J: TRBJ1-4; CDR3: ASSLEARDERLF
V: TRBV7-4; J: TRBJ1-2; CDR3: ASSLVGTGYGYT